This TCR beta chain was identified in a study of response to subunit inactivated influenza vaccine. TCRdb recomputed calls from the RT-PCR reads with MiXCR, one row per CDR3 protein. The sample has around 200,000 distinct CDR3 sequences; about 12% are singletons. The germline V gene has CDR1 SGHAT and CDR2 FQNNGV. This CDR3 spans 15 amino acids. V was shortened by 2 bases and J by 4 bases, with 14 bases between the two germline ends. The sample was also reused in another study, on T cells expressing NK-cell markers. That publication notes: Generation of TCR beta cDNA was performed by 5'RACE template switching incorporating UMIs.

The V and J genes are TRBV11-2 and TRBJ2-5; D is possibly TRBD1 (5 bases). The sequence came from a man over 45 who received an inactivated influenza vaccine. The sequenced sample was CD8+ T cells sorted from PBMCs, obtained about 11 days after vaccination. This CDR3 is CASSLYPRVLETQYF. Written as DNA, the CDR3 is TGTGCCAGCAGCTTATACCCCAGGGTTTTAGAGACCCAGTACTTC.